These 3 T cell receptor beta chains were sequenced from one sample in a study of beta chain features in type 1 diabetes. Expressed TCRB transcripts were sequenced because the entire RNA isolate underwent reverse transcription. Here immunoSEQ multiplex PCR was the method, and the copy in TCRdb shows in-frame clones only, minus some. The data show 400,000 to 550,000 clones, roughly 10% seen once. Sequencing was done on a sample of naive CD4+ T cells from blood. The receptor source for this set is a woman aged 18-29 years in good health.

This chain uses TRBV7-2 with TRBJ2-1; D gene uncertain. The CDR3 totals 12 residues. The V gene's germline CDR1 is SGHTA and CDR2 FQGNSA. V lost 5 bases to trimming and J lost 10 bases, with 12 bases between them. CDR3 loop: CASSPQAAEQFF. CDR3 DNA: TGTGCCAGCAGCCCACAAGCTGCAGAGCAGTTCTTC.

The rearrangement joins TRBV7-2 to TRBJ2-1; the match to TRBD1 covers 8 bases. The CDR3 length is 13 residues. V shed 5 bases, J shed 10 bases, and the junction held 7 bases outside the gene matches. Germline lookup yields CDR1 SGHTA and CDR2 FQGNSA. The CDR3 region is CASSTRTGSEQFF. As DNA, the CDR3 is TGTGCCAGCAGCACCCGGACAGGGAGCGAGCAGTTCTTC.

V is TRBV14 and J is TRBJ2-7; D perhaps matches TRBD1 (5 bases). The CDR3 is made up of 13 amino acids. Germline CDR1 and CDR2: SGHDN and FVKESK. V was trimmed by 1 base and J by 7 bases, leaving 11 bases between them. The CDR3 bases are TGTGCCAGCAGCCAAGCCCCTAGGGGAGAGCAGTACTTC. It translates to CASSQAPRGEQYF.